This T cell receptor beta chain was recovered during a study of human T cells and chemical hapten exposure. The overall study: Sensitization employed 2% DPC on approximately 2 cm by approximately 2 cm of upper inner arm skin.

Time point noted: patch test 1, 2 weeks after DPC sensitization. The treatment is: therapeutic diphenylcyclopropenone sensitization with weekly scalp DPC. Alopecia patients between 18 and 70 years old and suitable for DPC were used as donors. Single cDNA molecules in the library carried unique molecular identifiers attached during preparation. TCRdb independently ran MiXCR on the RACE reads; one entry per CDR3 protein. The sample yields roughly 380,000 distinct CDR3 sequences, about 4.4% seen once. This CDR3 is built from 13 residues. From germline, CDR1 is SGHTA and CDR2 FQGTGA. Unmatched junction bases numbered 3, after V lost 5 bases and J lost 3 bases. This clonotype was detected many times. Its cognate antigen is unknown. Study-level findings and limits: With regard to DPC sensitization, TCRs above 1 in 1000 frequency did not change.

Sequences were derived from whole blood, sampled in connection with sensitization to the hapten diphenylcyclopropenone (DPC). This clonotype was sampled from a woman between 45 and 65 years old with alopecia areata. Some clones in this sample may be carry-over from other donors' samples. The rearrangement joins TRBV7-3 to TRBJ2-5; 7 positions agree with TRBD2. CDR3 residues: CASSEAGKETQYF. As DNA, the CDR3 is TGTGCCAGCAGCGAAGCGGGGAAAGAGACCCAGTACTTC.